The 18 T cell receptor beta chains below come from one sample, sequenced in a study of spatial heterogeneity in lung cancer. Antigen specificity for these receptors is unknown. Overall study results and limits: Expanded intratumoral alpha and beta TCR counts tracked tumor mutation counts.

Time point denoted: sample taken at primary tumor resection. TCRdb independently ran MiXCR on the 5' RACE reads; one entry per CDR3 protein. The sample records about 6,800 distinct CDR3 sequences, over 12% being singletons. The sequencing used lung tumor tissue, collected at surgery. The receptor set was obtained from a male donor with early-stage non-small cell lung cancer.

This clonotype came up many times. The chain combines TRBV18 with TRBJ1-5; tentative D call: TRBD1 (5 bases). This CDR3 has 13 residues. The V and J ends lost 2 bases and 6 bases respectively, with 8 bases between them. Germline CDR1 KGHSH, CDR2 LQKENI. The CDR3: CASSPGGGQPQHF. DNA for the CDR3: TGTGCCAGCTCACCAGGGGGAGGTCAGCCCCAGCATTTT.

This chain joins TRBV5-5 and TRBJ1-2, with 8 nucleotides matching TRBD1. This CDR3 is built from 12 residues. CDR1 and CDR2 from the germline V gene are SGHKS and YYEKEE (reference sequence). The junction had 6 bases not matched to a gene; V was cut back by 7 bases and J by 7 bases. The chain's CDR3 is CASRTGIGGYTF. In nucleotides, the CDR3 is TGTGCCAGCCGGACAGGGATTGGTGGCTACACCTTC.

Relative to its sample, this clonotype is medium-sized. The chain combines TRBV6-2 or TRBV6-3 with TRBJ1-1; D unresolved. From germline, CDR1 is MNHEY and CDR2 SVGEGT. V was pared by 2 bases and J by 3 bases, with 7 bases between. The CDR3 extends over 13 amino acids. The CDR3 coding sequence is TGTGCCAGCAGTTACGGGGTGGACACTGAAGCTTTCTTT. Amino acid sequence: CASSYGVDTEAFF.

The genes are TRBV20-1 and TRBJ2-7, with 7 bases fitting TRBD1. The V gene's germline CDR1 is DFQATT and CDR2 SNEGSKA (reference sequence). J was trimmed by 0 bases and V by 5 bases; bases with no gene match: 7. This CDR3 comprises 14 residues. The CDR3 loop reads CSAQGKGASYEQYF. DNA of the CDR3: TGCAGTGCTCAAGGGAAGGGGGCCTCCTACGAGCAGTACTTC.

This clonotype has at least ten counts. The chain couples TRBV6-2 or TRBV6-3 to TRBJ2-1; maybe TRBD1 (5 bases). CDR3 length: 15 residues. With 5 bases removed from V and 2 bases from J, the gap between germline ends came to 13 bases. In germline, CDR1 is MNHEY, CDR2 SVGEGT. The CDR3 sequence is CASSLDRVPYNEQFF. DNA for the CDR3: TGTGCCAGCAGTCTCGACAGAGTACCCTACAATGAGCAGTTCTTC.

By sample fraction, this clonotype is medium-sized. In DNA, the CDR3 is TGTGCCAGCAGCTGGACCCAATGGGGCACTGAAGCTTTCTTT. Its protein product is CASSWTQWGTEAFF. This chain links TRBV5-6 with TRBJ1-1, with D unresolved. This CDR3 region has 14 residues. V lost 3 bases, J lost 4 bases, and 13 bases lay in between. The germline gives CDR1 SGHDT, CDR2 YYEEEE.

In its sample, this clonotype ranks as medium-sized. CDR3 residues: CASTLGQGVDTGELFF. The DNA of the CDR3 is TGTGCCAGCACCCTCGGACAGGGGGTGGACACCGGGGAGCTGTTTTTT. The rearrangement links TRBV12-3 or TRBV12-4 to TRBJ2-2, with 10 bases lining up with TRBD1. Trimming cost V 7 bases and J 3 bases; bases outside gene matches: 8. The CDR3 spans 16 residues.

This clonotype occurred many times. J is TRBJ1-5 and V is TRBV10-3, with D unclear. This CDR3 is built from 13 residues. Germline CDR1 and CDR2: ENHRY and SYGVKD. Trimming shortened V by 3 bases and J by 3 bases, and 6 bases separated the two germline ends. The CDR3 DNA sequence: TGTGCCATCAGTGATCGGGACAATCAGCCCCAGCATTTT. Amino acid sequence: CAISDRDNQPQHF.

This clonotype is medium-sized by share. The chain has TRBV12-3 or TRBV12-4 and TRBJ1-5; possibly TRBD1 for D (6 bases). There are 14 residues in the CDR3. The V end lost 2 bases, the J end lost 7 bases, and 12 bases lay between the germline ends. The CDR3 DNA reads as TGTGCCAGCAGTTTATATGGGGGCGACCAGCCCCAGCATTTT. This translates into CASSLYGGDQPQHF.

In its sample, this clonotype is medium-sized. The chain is built from TRBV4-1 and TRBJ2-2, with D possibly matching TRBD1 (5 bases). There are 14 residues in the CDR3. Germline CDR1 MGHRA, CDR2 YSYEKL. V gave up 6 bases and J gave up 7 bases, with 15 bases separating them. CDR3 coding DNA: TGCGCCAGCAGACTACTTTCAGGGTTCGGGGAGCTGTTTTTT. Translated, it gives CASRLLSGFGELFF.

In its sample, this clonotype was seen a few times. The V gene is TRBV18, the J gene TRBJ2-7, with D tentatively TRBD1 (6 bases). This CDR3 is 14 amino acids long. V was shortened by 4 bases and J by 5 bases, with 15 bases between the two germline ends. Germline V gene data show CDR1 as KGHSH and CDR2 as LQKENI. Here the CDR3 DNA reads TGTGCCAGCTCACTCTCGGGACAAGGGGACGAGCAGTACTTC. Residues: CASSLSGQGDEQYF.

In this sample, this clonotype turned up a few times. The chain couples TRBV5-4 to TRBJ1-4; 8 positions match TRBD1. The germline V gene encodes CDR1 SGHNT and CDR2 YYREEE (reference sequence). The V and J ends lost 1 base and 4 bases, in that order; junction bases with no gene match: 0. CDR3 length: 14 amino acids. The CDR3 protein is CASSLTGGNEKLFF. The CDR3 nucleotides are TGTGCCAGCAGCTTGACAGGGGGTAATGAAAAACTGTTTTTT.

By sample fraction, this clonotype is medium-sized (0.01 to 0.1%). The chain is built from TRBV12-3 or TRBV12-4 and TRBJ2-2; D not resolved. The CDR3 consists of 11 residues. Trimming removed 8 bases from V and 3 bases from J, with 4 bases in between. The CDR3 loop is CASGYTGELFF. CDR3 in DNA: TGTGCCAGCGGGTACACCGGGGAGCTGTTTTTT.

This clonotype appeared many times. The chain recombines TRBV12-3 or TRBV12-4 with TRBJ2-7, with D possibly TRBD2 on 6 matching bases. V was cut by 8 bases and J by 5 bases, with 22 bases left in between. The CDR3 contains 15 residues. In DNA form, the CDR3 reads TGTGCCAGCCAAACCTCGACTAGGGTTCACCACGAGCAGTACTTC. Protein: CASQTSTRVHHEQYF.

In DNA, the CDR3 is TGTGCCAGCAGTAGAAACAGGAAATCCTACGAGCAGTACTTC. The encoded protein is CASSRNRKSYEQYF. The J gene is TRBJ2-7, the V gene TRBV6-2 or TRBV6-3, with D tentatively TRBD1 (5 bases). V lost 5 bases and J 1 base, leaving 12 bases between the germline ends. Germline-derived CDR1 and CDR2 are MNHEY and SVGEGT. This CDR3 comprises 14 residues.

The J gene is TRBJ2-7, the V gene TRBV20-1; D perhaps matches TRBD2 (5 bases). The CDR3 has 12 residues. V lost 7 bases and J 1 base, leaving 11 bases between the germline ends. Germline assignment: CDR1 DFQATT and CDR2 SNEGSKA (reference sequence). CDR3 sequence (DNA): TGCAGTGGCGGGTTCACATCCTACGAGCAGTACTTC. Its protein is CSGGFTSYEQYF.

The chain joins TRBV19 to TRBJ2-7; D uncertain. The germline gives CDR1 LNHDA, CDR2 SQIVND (reference sequence). The V and J ends lost 3 bases and 0 bases respectively, with 12 bases between them. The CDR3 extends over 15 amino acids. The CDR3 spells CASSISAARSYEQYF. DNA of the CDR3: TGTGCCAGTAGTATTTCGGCAGCCCGCTCCTACGAGCAGTACTTC.

In this sample, this clonotype is medium-sized. The J gene is TRBJ1-5, the V gene TRBV12-3 or TRBV12-4; D is uncertain. Trimming removed 7 bases from V and 0 bases from J, with 4 bases in between. This CDR3 is 12 amino acids long. CDR3 loop: CASTTSNQPQHF. Here the CDR3 DNA reads TGTGCCAGCACTACTAGCAATCAGCCCCAGCATTTT.